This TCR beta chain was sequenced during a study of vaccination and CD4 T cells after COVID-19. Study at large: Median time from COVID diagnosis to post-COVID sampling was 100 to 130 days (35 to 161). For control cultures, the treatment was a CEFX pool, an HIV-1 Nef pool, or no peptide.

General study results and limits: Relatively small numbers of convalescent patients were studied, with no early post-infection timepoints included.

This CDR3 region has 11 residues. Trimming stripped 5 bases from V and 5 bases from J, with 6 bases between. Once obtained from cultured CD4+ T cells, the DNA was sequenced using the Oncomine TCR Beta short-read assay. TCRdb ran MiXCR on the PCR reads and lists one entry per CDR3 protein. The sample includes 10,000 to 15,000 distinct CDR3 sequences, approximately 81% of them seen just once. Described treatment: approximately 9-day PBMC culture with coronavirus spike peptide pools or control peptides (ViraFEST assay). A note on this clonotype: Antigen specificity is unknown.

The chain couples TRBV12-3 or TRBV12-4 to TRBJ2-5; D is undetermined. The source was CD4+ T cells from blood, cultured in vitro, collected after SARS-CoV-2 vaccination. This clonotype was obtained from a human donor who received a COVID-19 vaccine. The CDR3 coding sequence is TGTGCCAGCAGTACATTTGAGACCCAGTACTTC. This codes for CASSTFETQYF.